This entry features one T cell receptor (beta chain) sequence. The antigen is not known. TCRdb's table, derived via immunoSEQ multiplex PCR, lists solely in-frame clones and lacks some. Counted here are approximately 140,000 clones, around 90% occurring once; the ten biggest clones make up 5% to 6.5%. The data were obtained in a study of T cell responses to AZD1222 COVID-19 vaccine. Whole-study results and caveats: Scientists sampled the repertoires only once the peak T cell response had passed. When two AZD1222 doses had been given, Spike-specific TCR breadth and depth rose. Clonal diversity was possibly underestimated, and white British individuals and females predominated among donors.

CDR3 size: 15 residues. Germline CDR1 reads LNHDA; CDR2 reads SQIVND (reference sequence). Between the trimmed V and J ends, which lost 6 bases and 6 bases, there was a span of 15 bases. This specimen was peripheral blood, taken on day 0 of AZD1222 vaccination. The receptor's source is an adult in good health. This chain connects TRBV19 to TRBJ1-6, with D perhaps TRBD1 (5 bases). The CDR3 DNA sequence: TGTGCCAGTAGAGGCAGGGATTTTTTTAATTCACCCCTCCACTTT. Its translation: CASRGRDFFNSPLHF.